This entry concerns a single TCR beta chain. The source of the sample is a study of patients and donors after allogeneic stem cell transplantation. TCRdb reanalysed the RT-PCR reads using MiXCR and keeps one entry per CDR3 protein. Seen here are roughly 940,000 distinct CDR3 sequences, 18% observed once, and the top ten hold about 6%. The CDR3 extends over 15 amino acids. Germline CDR1 and CDR2: LNHNV and YYDKDF (reference sequence). Trimming stripped 5 bases from V and 0 bases from J, with 8 bases between. The sequence came from a human donor who was either an allogeneic HSCT recipient or a stem cell or donor lymphocyte infusion donor (not recorded which). It is not recorded whose cells these are; they may come from a transplant donor. Material for sequencing was blood, either unsorted or a sorted T cell fraction (not recorded which). V gene TRBV15 combines with J gene TRBJ2-6; D not certain. CDR3 coding DNA: TGTGCCACCAGCGGGGTGGACTCTGGGGCCAACGTCCTGACTTTC. As protein: CATSGVDSGANVLTF.